This TCR beta chain stems from a study of T-cell reconstitution after alpha-beta-depleted transplantation in children. This sample's TCRbeta library carried unique molecular identifier barcodes. MiXCR was run by TCRdb on the PCR reads, yielding one entry per CDR3 protein. The sample contains about 200,000 distinct CDR3 sequences, roughly 15% of which appear only once. Unmatched junction bases numbered 12, after V lost 4 bases and J lost 8 bases. The CDR3 runs 15 residues. Germline V CDR1 and CDR2: MNHEY, SMNVEV (reference sequence). In this sample, this clonotype turned up many times. The input for sequencing was PBMCs from the stem cell graft donor, taken from the stem cell graft. The receptor's source is a human donor who donated a stem cell graft to a child with acute lymphoblastic leukemia. The chain uses TRBV27 and TRBJ1-2; 8 bases fit TRBD1. The CDR3 nucleotides are TGTGCCAGCAGTTCAAGGACAGGGATGGTAGGAGGCTACACCTTC. It codes for CASSSRTGMVGGYTF.